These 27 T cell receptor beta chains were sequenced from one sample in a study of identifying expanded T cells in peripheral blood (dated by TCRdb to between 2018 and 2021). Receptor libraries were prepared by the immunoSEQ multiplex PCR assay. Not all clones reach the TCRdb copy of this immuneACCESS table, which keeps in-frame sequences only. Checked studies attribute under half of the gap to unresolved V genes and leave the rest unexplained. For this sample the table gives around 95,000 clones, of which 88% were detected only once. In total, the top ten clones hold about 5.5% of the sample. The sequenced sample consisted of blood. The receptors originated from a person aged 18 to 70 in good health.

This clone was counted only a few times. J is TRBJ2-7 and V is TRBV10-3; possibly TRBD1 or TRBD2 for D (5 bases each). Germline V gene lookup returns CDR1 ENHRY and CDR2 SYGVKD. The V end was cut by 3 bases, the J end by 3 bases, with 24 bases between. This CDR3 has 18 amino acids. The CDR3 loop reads CAISDKYVRGRGVYEQYF. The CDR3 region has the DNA TGTGCCATCAGTGATAAGTATGTCCGGGGAAGGGGTGTCTACGAGCAGTACTTC.

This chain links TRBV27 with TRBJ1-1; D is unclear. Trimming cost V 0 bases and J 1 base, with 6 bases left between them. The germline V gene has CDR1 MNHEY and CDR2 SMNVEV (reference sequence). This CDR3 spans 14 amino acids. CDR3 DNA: TGTGCCAGCAGTTTATCACGGAAGAACACTGAAGCTTTCTTT. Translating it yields CASSLSRKNTEAFF.

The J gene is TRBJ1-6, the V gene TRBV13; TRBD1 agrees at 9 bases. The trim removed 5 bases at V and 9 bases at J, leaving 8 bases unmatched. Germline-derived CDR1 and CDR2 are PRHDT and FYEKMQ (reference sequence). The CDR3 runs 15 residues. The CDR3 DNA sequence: TGTGCCAGCAGCCAGGGACAGGGTGCTGGTTCACCCCTCCACTTT. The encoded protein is CASSQGQGAGSPLHF.

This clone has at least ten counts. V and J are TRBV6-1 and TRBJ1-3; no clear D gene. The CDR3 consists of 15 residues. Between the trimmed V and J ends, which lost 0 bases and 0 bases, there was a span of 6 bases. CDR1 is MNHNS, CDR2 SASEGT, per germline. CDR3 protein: CASSEAESSGNTIYF. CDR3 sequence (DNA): TGTGCCAGCAGTGAAGCGGAGAGCTCTGGAAACACCATATATTTT.

CDR3 sequence: CASSWEGPYNEQFF. The DNA of the CDR3 is TGTGCCAGTAGTTGGGAGGGGCCCTACAATGAGCAGTTCTTC. The rearrangement links TRBV19 to TRBJ2-1, with TRBD2 matching over 7 bases. The CDR3 covers 14 residues. J was trimmed by 2 bases and V by 5 bases; bases with no gene match: 3. Looked up from germline, CDR1 is LNHDA and CDR2 is SQIVND (reference sequence).

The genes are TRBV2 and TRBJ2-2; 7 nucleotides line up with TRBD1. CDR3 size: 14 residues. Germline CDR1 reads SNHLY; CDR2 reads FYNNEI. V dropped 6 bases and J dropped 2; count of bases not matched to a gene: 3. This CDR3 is CASRRDSNTGELFF. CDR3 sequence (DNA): TGTGCCAGCAGGAGGGACAGCAACACCGGGGAGCTGTTTTTT.

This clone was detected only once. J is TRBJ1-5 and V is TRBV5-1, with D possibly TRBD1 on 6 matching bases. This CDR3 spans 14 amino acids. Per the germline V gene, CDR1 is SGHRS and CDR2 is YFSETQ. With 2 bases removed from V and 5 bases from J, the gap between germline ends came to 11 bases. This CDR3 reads CASSLGGSHQPQHF. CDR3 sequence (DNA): TGCGCCAGCAGCTTAGGGGGATCCCATCAGCCCCAGCATTTT.

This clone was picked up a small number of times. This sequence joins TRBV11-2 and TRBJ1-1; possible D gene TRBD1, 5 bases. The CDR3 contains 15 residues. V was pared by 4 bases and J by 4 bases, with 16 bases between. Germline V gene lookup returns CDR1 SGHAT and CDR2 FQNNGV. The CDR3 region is CASSSWQGSFTEAFF. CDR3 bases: TGTGCCAGCAGCTCGTGGCAGGGAAGTTTCACTGAAGCTTTCTTT.

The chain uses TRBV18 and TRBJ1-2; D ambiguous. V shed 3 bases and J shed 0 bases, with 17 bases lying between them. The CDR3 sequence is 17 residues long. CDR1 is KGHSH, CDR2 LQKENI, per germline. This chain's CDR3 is CASSPVVGSVPNYGYTF. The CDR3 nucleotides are TGTGCCAGCTCACCTGTCGTCGGATCGGTACCTAACTATGGCTACACCTTC.

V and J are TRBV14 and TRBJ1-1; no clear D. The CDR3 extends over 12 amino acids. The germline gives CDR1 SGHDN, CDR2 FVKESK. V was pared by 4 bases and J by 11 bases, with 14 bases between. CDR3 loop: CASSRINPVAFF. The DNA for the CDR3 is TGTGCCAGCAGCCGAATTAATCCGGTGGCTTTCTTT.

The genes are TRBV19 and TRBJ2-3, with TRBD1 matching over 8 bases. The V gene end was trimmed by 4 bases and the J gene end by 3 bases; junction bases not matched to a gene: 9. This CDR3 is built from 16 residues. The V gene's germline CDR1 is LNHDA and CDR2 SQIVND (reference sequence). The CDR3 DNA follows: TGTGCCAGTAGTACCCGCAGGACAGGGTTGACAGATACGCAGTATTTT. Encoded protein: CASSTRRTGLTDTQYF.

The CDR3 is CASTIGRGVNAFF. The CDR3 nucleotides read TGTGCCAGTACCATCGGAAGGGGGGTGAATGCTTTCTTT. The chain uses TRBV19 and TRBJ1-1; the D gene is possibly TRBD1 (6 bases). Trimming stripped 7 bases from V and 11 bases from J, with 20 bases between. Per the germline V gene, CDR1 is LNHDA and CDR2 is SQIVND (reference sequence). This CDR3 comprises 13 residues.

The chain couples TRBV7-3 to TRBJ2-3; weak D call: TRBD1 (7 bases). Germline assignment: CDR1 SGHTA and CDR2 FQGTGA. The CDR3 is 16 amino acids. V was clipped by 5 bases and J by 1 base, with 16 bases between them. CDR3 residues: CASSQQGTGGTDTQYF. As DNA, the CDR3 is TGTGCCAGCAGCCAACAGGGGACGGGGGGCACAGATACGCAGTATTTT. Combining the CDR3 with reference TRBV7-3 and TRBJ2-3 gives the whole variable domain GAGVSQTPSNKVTEKGKYVELRCDPISGHTALYWYRQSLGQGPEFLIYFQGTGAADDSGLPNDRFFAVRPEGSVSTLKIQRTERGDSAVYLCASSQQGTGGTDTQYFGPGTRLTVL.

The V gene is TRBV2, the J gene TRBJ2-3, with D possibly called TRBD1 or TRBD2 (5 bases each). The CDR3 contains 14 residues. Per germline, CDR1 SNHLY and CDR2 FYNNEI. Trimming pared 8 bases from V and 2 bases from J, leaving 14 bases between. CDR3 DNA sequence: TGTGCCAGCGGGGACGGCGGTAACACAGATACGCAGTATTTT. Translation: CASGDGGNTDTQYF.

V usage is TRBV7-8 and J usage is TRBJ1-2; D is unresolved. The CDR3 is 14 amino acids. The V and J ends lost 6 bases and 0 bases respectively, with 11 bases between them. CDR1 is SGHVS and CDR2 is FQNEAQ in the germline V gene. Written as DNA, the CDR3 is TGTGCCAGCAGTGGTCGGGGTACTAACTATGGCTACACCTTC. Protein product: CASSGRGTNYGYTF.

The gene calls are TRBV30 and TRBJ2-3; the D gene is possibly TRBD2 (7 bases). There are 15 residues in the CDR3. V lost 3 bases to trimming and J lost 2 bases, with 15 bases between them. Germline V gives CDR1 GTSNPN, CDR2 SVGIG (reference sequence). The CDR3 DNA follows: TGTGCCTGGAGCCGGGGGGCGGGGGACACAGATACGCAGTATTTT. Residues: CAWSRGAGDTDTQYF.

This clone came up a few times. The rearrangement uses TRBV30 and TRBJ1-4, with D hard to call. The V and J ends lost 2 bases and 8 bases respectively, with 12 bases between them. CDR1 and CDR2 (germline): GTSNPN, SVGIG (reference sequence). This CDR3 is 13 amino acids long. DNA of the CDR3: TGTGCCTGGAGTCCGGCTGACGCGGAAAAACTGTTTTTT. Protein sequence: CAWSPADAEKLFF.

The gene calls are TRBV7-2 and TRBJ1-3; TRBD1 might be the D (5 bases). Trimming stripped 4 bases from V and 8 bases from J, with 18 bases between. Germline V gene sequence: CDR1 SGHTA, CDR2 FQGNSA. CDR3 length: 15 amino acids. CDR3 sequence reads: CASSSGTKIRDTIYF. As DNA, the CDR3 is TGTGCCAGCAGCTCCGGGACGAAGATACGGGACACCATATATTTT.

Written as DNA, the CDR3 is TGTGCCAGCAGTTACGGGGGGACAGATCTCAATCAGCCCCAGCATTTT. Protein product: CASSYGGTDLNQPQHF. The V gene is TRBV6-6, the J gene TRBJ1-5, with TRBD1 matching 7 bases. V was clipped by 2 bases and J by 3 bases; unmatched bases: 7. Germline CDR1 is MNHNY and CDR2 is SVGAGI (reference sequence). The length of the CDR3 is 16 residues.

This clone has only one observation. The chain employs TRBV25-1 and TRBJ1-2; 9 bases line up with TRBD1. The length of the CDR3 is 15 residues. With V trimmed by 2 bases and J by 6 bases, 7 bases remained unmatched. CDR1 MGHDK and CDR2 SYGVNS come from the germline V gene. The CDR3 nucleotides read TGTGCCAGCAGTGAACCCGGGACAGGGCAGGATGGCTACACCTTC. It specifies CASSEPGTGQDGYTF.

The CDR3: CASSRTSGGQETQYF. DNA of the CDR3: TGTGCCAGCTCACGCACTAGCGGGGGACAAGAGACCCAGTACTTC. The chain links TRBV18 to TRBJ2-5; 11 nucleotides line up with TRBD2. Germline values: CDR1 KGHSH, CDR2 LQKENI. Trimming removed 4 bases from V and 2 bases from J; junction bases left unmatched: 3. This CDR3 has 15 amino acids.

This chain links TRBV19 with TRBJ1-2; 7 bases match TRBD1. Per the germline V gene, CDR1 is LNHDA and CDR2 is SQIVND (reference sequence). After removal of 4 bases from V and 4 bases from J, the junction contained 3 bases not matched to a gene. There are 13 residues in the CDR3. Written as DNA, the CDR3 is TGTGCCAGTAGTAGGGCAGGGGGCTATGGCTACACCTTC. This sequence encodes CASSRAGGYGYTF. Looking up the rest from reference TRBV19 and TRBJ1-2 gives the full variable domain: DGGITQSPKYLFRKEGQNVTLSCEQNLNHDAMYWYRQDPGQGLRLIYYSQIVNDFQKGDIAEGYSVSREKKESFPLTVTSAQKNPTAFYLCASSRAGGYGYTFGSGTRLTVV.

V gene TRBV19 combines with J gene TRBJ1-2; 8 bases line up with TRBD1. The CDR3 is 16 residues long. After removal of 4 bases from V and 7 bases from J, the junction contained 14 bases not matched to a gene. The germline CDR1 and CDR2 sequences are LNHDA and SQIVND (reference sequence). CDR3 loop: CASSRQGRGRGGGYTF. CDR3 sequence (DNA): TGTGCCAGTAGTAGACAGGGGCGCGGACGAGGGGGTGGCTACACCTTC.

The CDR3 loop reads CASSLGQLFLNNEQFF. The CDR3 DNA sequence: TGCGCCAGCAGCTTGGGACAGTTATTTCTAAACAATGAGCAGTTCTTC. This rearrangement joins TRBV5-1 to TRBJ2-1; D may be TRBD1 (5 bases). Trimming removed 0 bases from V and 5 bases from J, with 15 bases in between. The CDR3 has 16 amino acids. Germline CDR1 SGHRS, CDR2 YFSETQ. Drawing the rest from reference TRBV5-1 and TRBJ2-1, the complete variable domain is KAGVTQTPRYLIKTRGQQVTLSCSPISGHRSVSWYQQTPGQGLQFLFEYFSETQRNKGNFPGRFSGRQFSNSRSEMNVSTLELGDSALYLCASSLGQLFLNNEQFFGPGTRLTVL.

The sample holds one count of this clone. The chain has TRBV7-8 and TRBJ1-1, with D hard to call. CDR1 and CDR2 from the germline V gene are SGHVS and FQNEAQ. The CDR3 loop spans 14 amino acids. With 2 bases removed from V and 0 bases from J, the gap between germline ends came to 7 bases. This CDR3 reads CASSLWSLNTEAFF. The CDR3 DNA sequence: TGTGCCAGCAGCTTATGGAGCTTGAACACTGAAGCTTTCTTT.

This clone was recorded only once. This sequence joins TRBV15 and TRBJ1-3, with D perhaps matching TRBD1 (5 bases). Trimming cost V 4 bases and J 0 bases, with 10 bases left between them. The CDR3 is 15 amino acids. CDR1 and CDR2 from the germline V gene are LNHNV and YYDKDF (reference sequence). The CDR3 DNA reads TGTGCCACCAGCACCGGGACGTACTCTGGAAACACCATATATTTT. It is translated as CATSTGTYSGNTIYF. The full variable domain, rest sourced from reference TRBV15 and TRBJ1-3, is DAMVIQNPRYQVTQFGKPVTLSCSQTLNHNVMYWYQQKSSQAPKLLFHYYDKDFNNEADTPDNFQSRRPNTSFCFLDIRSPGLGDTAMYLCATSTGTYSGNTIYFGEGSWLTVV.

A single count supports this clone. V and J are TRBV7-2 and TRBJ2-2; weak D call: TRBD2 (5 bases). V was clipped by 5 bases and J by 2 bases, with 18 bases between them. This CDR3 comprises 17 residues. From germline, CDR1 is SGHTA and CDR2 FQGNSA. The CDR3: CASSPRPRDLNTGELFF. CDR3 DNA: TGTGCCAGCAGCCCCCGCCCCCGGGATCTTAACACCGGGGAGCTGTTTTTT.